A single sample is the source of the 4 T cell receptor beta chains below, sequenced in a study of Ad26.COV2.S vaccination and SARS-CoV-2 variants. Sequenced by immunoSEQ multiplex PCR; TCRdb stores in-frame clones only, minus some. Of hundreds of thousands of clones listed, more than 80% are singletons. Treatment here: about 20 received Ad26.COV2.S at low or high dose, single or two shots; several received placebo; per-sample allocation not given. Sample collection was performed on day 63 after the first vaccine or placebo injection. Here the sequenced sample was peripheral blood, taken in a trial of Ad26.COV2.S vaccine versus placebo. The origin of the receptors is a person between 18 and 65 years old who received the Ad26.COV2.S COVID-19 vaccine or a placebo.

The chain recombines TRBV2 with TRBJ2-2; 9 nucleotides agree with TRBD2. Per germline, CDR1 SNHLY and CDR2 FYNNEI. The junction had 7 bases not matched to a gene; V was cut back by 6 bases and J by 5 bases. This CDR3 region has 15 residues. This CDR3 reads CASRPLAGLTGELFF. The CDR3 nucleotides are TGTGCCAGCAGACCCCTAGCGGGGTTAACCGGGGAGCTGTTTTTT.

This clone was seen a few times. The chain has TRBV30 and TRBJ1-3, with D unclear. CDR1 is GTSNPN and CDR2 is SVGIG in the germline V gene (reference sequence). Trimming pared 5 bases from V and 3 bases from J, leaving 11 bases between. The CDR3 runs 13 residues. The CDR3 nucleotides are TGTGCCTGGGACGAGAGTGGTGGAAACACCATATATTTT. Encoded protein: CAWDESGGNTIYF.

This chain joins TRBV5-1 and TRBJ2-1, with 8 nucleotides matching TRBD1. Losses at the gene ends were 3 bases for V and 4 bases for J; bases not matched to a gene: 6. CDR1 and CDR2 (germline): SGHRS, YFSETQ. The CDR3 length is 15 residues. Here the CDR3 DNA reads TGCGCCAGCAGCTCGACAGGGGTCATATACAATGAGCAGTTCTTC. Translating it yields CASSSTGVIYNEQFF.

The chain combines TRBV7-2 with TRBJ1-2; D unresolved. The length of the CDR3 is 14 residues. The V end lost 5 bases, the J end lost 4 bases, and 14 bases lay between the germline ends. CDR1 and CDR2 (germline): SGHTA, FQGNSA. CDR3 sequence (DNA): TGTGCCAGCAGCCCCCGAGCCCGAGCCTATGGCTACACCTTC. Translation: CASSPRARAYGYTF. Using reference TRBV7-2 and TRBJ1-2 for the parts outside the CDR3, the full variable domain is GAGVSQSPSNKVTEKGKDVELRCDPISGHTALYWYRQSLGQGLEFLIYFQGNSAPDKSGLPSDRFSAERTGGSVSTLTIQRTQQEDSAVYLCASSPRARAYGYTFGSGTRLTVV.